The 21 T cell receptor beta chains below come from one sample, sequenced in a study of CD8+CD57+ T cells in acquired aplastic anemia (dated by TCRdb to 2017 to 2018). Sequencer: Illumina HiSeq 2000. Genomic DNA served as template for TCR beta VDJ combination and CDR3 sequence profiling. TCRdb ran its own pipeline on the public reads, namely fastp trimming at Q25 and MiXCR clone calling, and kept in-frame beta chains. Each CDR3 protein appears once, grouped with its most common genes and DNA. Present in this sample are about 180,000 distinct CDR3 sequences, less than 60% of which were seen just once. The leading ten clones occupy more than 1.5% of the sample. The patients picked for sequencing were ones in whom flow cytometry had shown an expansion of CD8+CD57+ cells. The sample comprised sorted CD4+, CD8+, or CD8+CD57+ T cells (not recorded which) from PBMCs. Receptors originate from a human donor with aplastic anemia.

This clonotype was seen a few times. The V and J genes are TRBV7-9 and TRBJ2-7; D is possibly TRBD1 (5 bases). Trimming removed 5 bases at V and 6 bases at J, with 11 bases between. The CDR3 has 12 residues. In germline, CDR1 is SEHNR, CDR2 FQNEAQ (reference sequence). The CDR3 coding sequence is TGTGCCAGCAGCCACCCCAGGGCCGAGCAGTACTTC. It specifies CASSHPRAEQYF.

As regards this clonotype: A much larger clone is a single base away; this may be a read error. J is TRBJ2-3 and V is TRBV5-1, with D unresolved. The CDR3 has 15 amino acids. The germline CDR1 and CDR2 sequences are SGHRS and YFSETQ. This chain's CDR3 is CTSSLDSQGTDTQYF. The CDR3 DNA reads TGCACCAGCAGCTTGGATTCTCAGGGCACAGATACGCAGTATTTT.

Concerning this clonotype: Possible read error: a much larger clone is one base away. The gene calls are TRBV4-1 and TRBJ2-7, with D tentatively TRBD2 (5 bases). Trimming cost V 3 bases and J 7 bases, with 28 bases left between them. The V gene's germline CDR1 is MGHRA and CDR2 YSYEKL. The CDR3 is 18 residues long. The CDR3 coding sequence is TGCGCCAGCAGCCAGGCATACATTTTGCGGGCCTCGGGGTGGGAGCAGTACTTC. It yields the protein CASSQAYILRASGWEQYF.

This clonotype was seen many times. DNA for the CDR3: TGTGCCAGCAGCTTAGCGGGAGGGGGCGCAAAGAGTGCAGGGCGTGGCGGCGAGCAGTTCTTC. Protein product: CASSLAGGGAKSAGRGGEQFF. This rearrangement joins TRBV11-1 to TRBJ2-1; D could derive from TRBD1 or TRBD2 (7 bases each). CDR3 length: 21 residues. CDR1 and CDR2 (germline): SGHAT, FQDESV (reference sequence). Trimming took 0 bases from V and 10 from J, leaving 34 bases between them.

The chain recombines TRBV10-3 with TRBJ2-7; 7 positions match TRBD1. This CDR3 has 12 residues. Germline V gene sequence: CDR1 ENHRY, CDR2 SYGVKD. V lost 2 bases, J lost 7 bases, and 2 bases stayed unmatched. CDR3: CAISEGDREQYF. The CDR3 DNA reads TGTGCCATCAGTGAGGGGGACAGAGAGCAGTACTTC.

The genes are TRBV27 and TRBJ1-5; a possible D gene is TRBD1 (5 bases). CDR3 length equals 13 residues. Per the germline V gene, CDR1 is MNHEY and CDR2 is SMNVEV (reference sequence). V was cut by 8 bases and J by 7 bases, with 15 bases left in between. CDR3 sequence reads: CASCGAVGQPQHF. CDR3 nucleotides: TGTGCCAGCTGCGGGGCCGTGGGGCAGCCCCAGCATTTT.

The V gene is TRBV19, the J gene TRBJ2-7; the match to TRBD1 covers 8 bases. V shed 8 bases, J shed 3 bases, and the junction held 6 bases outside the gene matches. Germline V lookup: CDR1 LNHDA, CDR2 SQIVND (reference sequence). This CDR3 has 13 residues. The CDR3 sequence: CASRKTGGYEQYF. In nucleotides, the CDR3 is TGTGCCAGTCGAAAAACAGGGGGCTACGAGCAGTACTTC.

This clonotype was recorded many times. The CDR3 DNA sequence: TGCAGCGCCATGGGACAGGTGAACACTGAAGCTTTCTTT. Translated, it gives CSAMGQVNTEAFF. This chain joins TRBV29-1 and TRBJ1-1, with 8 positions matching TRBD1. Germline trimming cut 7 bases from V and 0 bases from J; bases unmatched to any gene: 4. Germline V lookup: CDR1 SQVTM, CDR2 ANQGSEA. The CDR3 totals 13 residues. The entire variable domain, with the rest obtained from reference TRBV29-1 and TRBJ1-1, is as follows: SAVISQKPSRDICQRGTSLTIQCQVDSQVTMMFWYRQQPGQSLTLIATANQGSEATYESGFVIDKFPISRPNLTFSTLTVSNMSPEDSSIYLCSAMGQVNTEAFFGQGTRLTVV.

The gene calls are TRBV19 and TRBJ2-1; 7 bases are shared with TRBD1. The V and J ends lost 5 bases and 8 bases, in that order; junction bases with no gene match: 12. Per the germline V gene, CDR1 is LNHDA and CDR2 is SQIVND (reference sequence). This CDR3 comprises 15 residues. CDR3 bases: TGTGCCAGTAGTCCCAGTACAGGGGTCAACTATGAGCAGTTCTTC. Translating gives CASSPSTGVNYEQFF.

V gene TRBV10-3 combines with J gene TRBJ1-1; 9 bases align to TRBD1. Trimming at V came to 7 bases and at J to 6 bases, leaving 12 bases not matched to a gene. Germline V gene lookup returns CDR1 ENHRY and CDR2 SYGVKD. This CDR3 is built from 15 residues. CDR3 DNA sequence: TGTGCCATCAATGATTCCGGGACAGGGATGCCTGAAGCTTTCTTT. Translating it yields CAINDSGTGMPEAFF.

The V gene is TRBV7-9, the J gene TRBJ2-7; possibly TRBD1 for D (5 bases). TRBJ2-5 explains the end of the DNA better; the J call may be wrong. Germline lookup yields CDR1 SEHNR and CDR2 FQNEAQ (reference sequence). The CDR3 runs 15 residues. The CDR3 protein is CASSFFGQTQETQYF. DNA of the CDR3: TGTGCCAGCAGCTTTTTTGGACAAACCCAAGAGACCCAGTACTTC.

This clonotype was detected many times. V usage is TRBV7-9 and J usage is TRBJ1-2; D unclear. The V end was cut by 3 bases, the J end by 6 bases, with 5 bases between. The CDR3 contains 11 residues. CDR1 and CDR2 (germline): SEHNR, FQNEAQ (reference sequence). In nucleotides, the CDR3 is TGTGCCAGCAGCTTGACCCATGGCTACACCTTC. Encoded protein: CASSLTHGYTF.

The V call is TRBV24-1, the J call TRBJ2-3; tentatively, D is TRBD1 or TRBD2 (5 bases each). Trimming took off 6 bases at V and 4 bases at J, with 13 bases between the two ends. The CDR3 is 14 amino acids. Germline-derived CDR1 and CDR2 are KGHDR and SFDVKD. CDR3 coding DNA: TGTGCCACCAGTTCAGGGACGGGATCAGATACGCAGTATTTT. Its protein product is CATSSGTGSDTQYF.

DNA of the CDR3: TGTGCCATCAGTGAAGTTGGTCAGGGAAGACCACCCCTCCACTTT. This sequence encodes CAISEVGQGRPPLHF. The V call is TRBV10-3, the J call TRBJ1-6, with D perhaps matching TRBD1 (5 bases). CDR1 is ENHRY, CDR2 SYGVKD, per germline. V was cut by 3 bases and J by 11 bases, with 17 bases left in between. The CDR3 length is 15 residues.

The rearrangement uses TRBV29-1 and TRBJ1-2, with unresolved D. CDR3 length: 14 residues. The V gene's germline CDR1 is SQVTM and CDR2 ANQGSEA. V lost 0 bases to trimming and J lost 6 bases, with 14 bases between them. The CDR3: CSVEDGTATHGYTF. CDR3 bases: TGCAGCGTTGAAGATGGCACAGCAACACATGGCTACACCTTC.

This chain connects TRBV11-3 to TRBJ1-4; 7 nucleotides align to TRBD1. Germline V gives CDR1 SGHNT, CDR2 YENEEA. Trimming took 5 bases from V and 8 from J; bases not matched to a gene: 11. The CDR3 has 15 amino acids. The CDR3 nucleotides read TGTGCCAGCAGCATGAACAGGGGATTAGGAGAAAAACTGTTTTTT. Translated, it gives CASSMNRGLGEKLFF.

This clonotype came up many times. The gene calls are TRBV14 and TRBJ2-7; D remains ambiguous. Looked up from germline, CDR1 is SGHDN and CDR2 is FVKESK. The ends were cut back, 4 bases at V and 4 bases at J, with 17 bases in the middle. This CDR3 has 15 amino acids. CDR3 protein: CASSPSFPFGYEQYF. The CDR3 DNA reads TGTGCCAGCAGCCCATCCTTCCCATTTGGATACGAGCAGTACTTC.

The chain couples TRBV14 to TRBJ2-5; 8 bases agree with TRBD1. The germline CDR1 and CDR2 sequences are SGHDN and FVKESK. The ends lost 1 base at V and 5 bases at J; junction bases unmatched: 9. The CDR3 sequence is 16 residues long. CDR3 in DNA: TGTGCCAGCAGCCAAGTCCAGGACAGGGTTGGGGAGACCCAGTACTTC. It yields the protein CASSQVQDRVGETQYF. Using reference TRBV14 and TRBJ2-5 for the parts outside the CDR3, the full variable domain is EAGVTQFPSHSVIEKGQTVTLRCDPISGHDNLYWYRRVMGKEIKFLLHFVKESKQDESGMPNNRFLAERTGGTYSTLKVQPAELEDSGVYFCASSQVQDRVGETQYFGPGTRLLVL.

This clonotype was observed at least ten times. The rearrangement uses TRBV12-3 or TRBV12-4 and TRBJ2-7; tentative D call: TRBD2 (7 bases). The CDR3 covers 15 residues. The germline V and J ends were trimmed by 2 bases and 2 bases, with 13 bases remaining between them. The CDR3 is CASSLRGGRAYEQYF. The DNA of the CDR3 is TGTGCCAGCAGTTTAAGGGGGGGCCGGGCCTACGAGCAGTACTTC.

This clonotype was seen many times. This chain uses TRBV12-3 or TRBV12-4 with TRBJ1-1, with TRBD1 as a possible D gene (5 bases). The ends were cut back, 7 bases at V and 1 base at J, with 13 bases in the middle. The CDR3 contains 14 residues. CDR3 sequence reads: CASIPRGENTEAFF. DNA of the CDR3: TGTGCCAGCATCCCCCGGGGGGAGAACACTGAAGCTTTCTTT.

As to this clonotype: A much larger clonotype is one base distant, so this may be a read error. The chain couples TRBV6-1 to TRBJ1-2; TRBD1 might be the D (6 bases). The CDR3 extends over 14 amino acids. The V and J ends lost 4 bases and 2 bases respectively, with 11 bases between them. Germline V gives CDR1 MNHNS, CDR2 SASEGT. The CDR3 spells CASSGLGQNYGYTF. In DNA, the CDR3 is TGTGCCAGCAGTGGCTTAGGACAGAACTATGGCTACACCTTC.